A single sample is the source of the 28 T cell receptor beta chains below, sequenced in a study of blood T cell repertoires in COVID-19 (TCRdb year 2020). Library preparation was by the immunoSEQ multiplex PCR assay. Drawn from immuneACCESS, this table holds only the in-frame rearrangements with V and J called that TCRdb kept. Clones are partly lost; checked studies trace under half to an unresolved V gene and leave the rest unexplained. The sample has hundreds of thousands of clones on record, over 75% of them singletons. The ten biggest clones cover less than 2.5% of the sample. The sample consisted of PBMCs or T cells enriched from blood (not recorded which). The receptors here all came from a young man who had recovered from COVID-19.

The chain recombines TRBV5-5 with TRBJ2-7, with a tentative D call TRBD2 (7 bases). Trimming left V 0 bases short and J 7 bases short, with 17 bases between. The CDR3 is 15 amino acids. Germline CDR1 and CDR2: SGHKS and YYEKEE (reference sequence). The CDR3 DNA is TGTGCCAGCAGCTTGGTGGGGGGGCAGGGACGGGAGCAGTACTTC. This translates into CASSLVGGQGREQYF.

This rearrangement joins TRBV15 to TRBJ1-6; possible D gene TRBD1, 5 bases. Germline CDR1 is LNHNV and CDR2 is YYDKDF (reference sequence). V was clipped by 3 bases and J by 6 bases, with 15 bases between them. This CDR3 has 16 amino acids. In DNA, the CDR3 is TGTGCCACCAGCAGTAATAGGGGAAGACCTAATTCACCCCTCCACTTT. It is translated as CATSSNRGRPNSPLHF.

The V and J genes are TRBV6-4 and TRBJ1-1; TRBD1 matches 8 bases. Germline CDR1 MRHNA, CDR2 SNTAGT. V dropped 2 bases and J dropped 6; count of bases not matched to a gene: 8. The CDR3 totals 15 residues. Here the CDR3 reads CASSDTTGDRPEAFF. The CDR3 DNA reads as TGTGCCAGCAGTGACACCACGGGGGACAGGCCTGAAGCTTTCTTT.

The chain employs TRBV7-9 and TRBJ2-7, with TRBD1 as a possible D gene (5 bases). The V end was cut by 3 bases, the J end by 2 bases, with 17 bases between. The V gene's germline CDR1 is SEHNR and CDR2 FQNEAQ (reference sequence). This CDR3 has 16 amino acids. The CDR3 spells CASSLAGLNKAYEQYF. CDR3 coding DNA: TGTGCCAGCAGCTTGGCAGGGCTCAATAAGGCCTACGAGCAGTACTTC.

This clone was observed a single time. This chain joins TRBV12-3 or TRBV12-4 and TRBJ1-1; a weak D match, TRBD1 (5 bases). The V gene lost 10 bases and the J gene lost 5 bases, with 17 bases spanning the gap. The CDR3 runs 13 residues. CDR3 region: CATSLGAKTEAFF. In nucleotides, the CDR3 is TGTGCCACTTCTCTAGGGGCTAAAACTGAAGCTTTCTTT.

This sequence joins TRBV7-3 and TRBJ2-7; 8 nucleotides match TRBD1. Germline trimming cut 1 base from V and 3 bases from J; bases unmatched to any gene: 2. The CDR3 covers 14 residues. The germline gives CDR1 SGHTA, CDR2 FQGTGA. In nucleotides, the CDR3 is TGTGCCAGCAGCTTAAACAGGGGGGACTACGAGCAGTACTTC. Translating gives CASSLNRGDYEQYF.

This sequence joins TRBV11-2 and TRBJ1-2, with TRBD1 matching 9 bases. Germline V lookup: CDR1 SGHAT, CDR2 FQNNGV. Trimming at V came to 5 bases and at J to 5 bases, leaving 6 bases not matched to a gene. There are 14 residues in the CDR3. CDR3 residues: CASSEPGQGYGYTF. As DNA, the CDR3 is TGTGCCAGCAGCGAACCGGGACAGGGTTATGGCTACACCTTC.

The V and J genes are TRBV27 and TRBJ1-2; D remains unclear. Germline V gene data show CDR1 as MNHEY and CDR2 as SMNVEV (reference sequence). The CDR3 sequence is 14 residues long. Trimming stripped 3 bases from V and 7 bases from J, with 15 bases between. The CDR3 here is CASSLGGRGFGYTF. The CDR3 DNA follows: TGTGCCAGCAGTTTGGGTGGGCGCGGGTTTGGCTACACCTTC.

V gene TRBV4-2 combines with J gene TRBJ1-2, with D perhaps TRBD1 (5 bases). V lost 10 bases, J lost 7 bases, and 13 bases lay in between. The CDR3 consists of 11 residues. Germline V gene data show CDR1 as LGHNA and CDR2 as YNFKEQ. CDR3 DNA: TGTGCCATCCCCCTTGGGGCTGGCTACACCTTC. Translated: CAIPLGAGYTF.

This clone was detected once. The genes are TRBV4-3 and TRBJ2-3; no clear D gene. CDR1 and CDR2 from the germline V gene are LGHNA and YSLEER. CDR3 size: 13 residues. Trimming took 0 bases from V and 6 from J, leaving 7 bases between them. The CDR3 loop is CASSQESGDTQYF. For the CDR3, the DNA is TGCGCCAGCAGCCAAGAATCCGGGGATACGCAGTATTTT.

The rearrangement links TRBV7-3 to TRBJ1-1; 7 bases match TRBD1. V lost 5 bases to trimming and J lost 2 bases; unmatched junction nucleotides: 2. From germline, CDR1 is SGHTA and CDR2 FQGTGA. This CDR3 region has 13 residues. CDR3 residues: CASSAGGNTEAFF. In nucleotides, the CDR3 is TGTGCCAGCAGCGCAGGGGGTAACACTGAAGCTTTCTTT.

The V call is TRBV4-2, the J call TRBJ2-5, with no clear D. CDR3 length: 14 residues. The V and J ends lost 4 bases and 1 base respectively, with 10 bases between them. Germline assignment: CDR1 LGHNA and CDR2 YNFKEQ. The CDR3 nucleotides read TGTGCCAGCAGCCCGAGCGAGATCCAAGAGACCCAGTACTTC. This translates into CASSPSEIQETQYF.

V and J are TRBV3-1 (or the pseudogene TRBV3-2) and TRBJ1-2, with D perhaps TRBD1 (6 bases). The CDR3 has 12 residues. CDR1 is LGHDT, CDR2 YNNKEL, per germline (reference sequence). Trimming removed 5 bases at V and 8 bases at J, with 12 bases between. CDR3 in DNA: TGTGCCAGCAGCGTCCAGGGGTGGGGCTACACCTTC. Translated: CASSVQGWGYTF.

This chain uses TRBV4-3 with TRBJ2-6; D is undetermined. The CDR3 contains 14 residues. The germline gives CDR1 LGHNA, CDR2 YSLEER. V was shortened by 0 bases and J by 4 bases, with 4 bases between the two germline ends. CDR3 coding DNA: TGCGCCAGCAGCCAAGAGGAGGGGGCCAACGTCCTGACTTTC. Its translation is CASSQEEGANVLTF.

The chain combines TRBV30 with TRBJ1-3; D is uncertain. This CDR3 is 13 amino acids long. CDR1 and CDR2 from the germline V gene are GTSNPN and SVGIG (reference sequence). V lost 0 bases to trimming and J lost 0 bases, with 3 bases between them. CDR3 loop: CAWSVNSGNTIYF. The DNA for the CDR3 is TGTGCCTGGAGTGTTAACTCTGGAAACACCATATATTTT.

CDR3 DNA sequence: TGTGCCAGCAGCCCCCCCCGCGACAGGGCCAACACTGAAGCTTTCTTT. Protein: CASSPPRDRANTEAFF. V is TRBV7-2 and J is TRBJ1-1; 7 nucleotides line up with TRBD1. Germline V lookup: CDR1 SGHTA, CDR2 FQGNSA. J lost 2 bases, V lost 5 bases, and 11 bases had no gene match. The CDR3 contains 16 residues.

CDR3 region: CASSYGGASQETQYF. The CDR3 nucleotides read TGTGCCAGCAGTTACGGGGGGGCCTCCCAAGAGACCCAGTACTTC. The chain combines TRBV6-2 or TRBV6-3 with TRBJ2-5; maybe TRBD2 (7 bases). This CDR3 is 15 amino acids long. V was shortened by 2 bases and J by 1 base, with 11 bases between the two germline ends. Germline V gene data show CDR1 as MNHEY and CDR2 as SVGEGT.

This clone was detected only once. V is TRBV30 and J is TRBJ1-1; D gene ambiguous. Germline values: CDR1 GTSNPN, CDR2 SVGIG (reference sequence). The V end lost 0 bases, the J end lost 1 base, and 9 bases lay between the germline ends. CDR3 length: 14 amino acids. CDR3 residues: CAWSVLTANTEAFF. The CDR3, as DNA: TGTGCCTGGAGTGTTTTGACTGCGAACACTGAAGCTTTCTTT.

The chain carries TRBV4-1 and TRBJ2-7; possibly TRBD1 for D (7 bases). This CDR3 spans 15 amino acids. The V gene's germline CDR1 is MGHRA and CDR2 YSYEKL. The V end lost 1 base, the J end lost 2 bases, and 12 bases lay between the germline ends. CDR3 loop: CASSQGQGGTYEQYF. DNA for the CDR3: TGCGCCAGCAGCCAAGGTCAGGGGGGAACCTACGAGCAGTACTTC.

This chain connects TRBV24-1 to TRBJ1-2, with 9 nucleotides matching TRBD1. V shed 2 bases and J 3 bases; nucleotides not matched to a gene: 9. Germline assignment: CDR1 KGHDR and CDR2 SFDVKD. The CDR3 has 17 amino acids. In DNA form, the CDR3 reads TGTGCCACCAGTGATTGGACGACAGGGGGAGGTGACTATGGCTACACCTTC. Amino acid sequence: CATSDWTTGGGDYGYTF.

The rearrangement links TRBV5-1 to TRBJ2-1, with TRBD2 as a possible D gene (5 bases). CDR1 and CDR2 from the germline V gene are SGHRS and YFSETQ. The CDR3 totals 13 residues. V lost 4 bases to trimming and J lost 7 bases, with 12 bases between them. The CDR3 here is CASSLGRGNEQFF. The CDR3 coding sequence is TGCGCCAGCAGCCTCGGACGGGGTAATGAGCAGTTCTTC. The full variable domain, its missing parts supplied by reference TRBV5-1 and TRBJ2-1, is KAGVTQTPRYLIKTRGQQVTLSCSPISGHRSVSWYQQTPGQGLQFLFEYFSETQRNKGNFPGRFSGRQFSNSRSEMNVSTLELGDSALYLCASSLGRGNEQFFGPGTRLTVL.

J is TRBJ1-1 and V is TRBV27; 9 bases agree with TRBD1. Germline loops: CDR1 MNHEY, CDR2 SMNVEV (reference sequence). CDR3 length: 14 residues. V gave up 6 bases and J gave up 4 bases; unmatched junction bases: 6. CDR3 bases: TGTGCCAGCAGCCGAGGACAGGGGTTCACTGAAGCTTTCTTT. Translating it yields CASSRGQGFTEAFF.

The chain uses TRBV2 and TRBJ2-1, with TRBD2 matching over 8 bases. Germline-derived CDR1 and CDR2 are SNHLY and FYNNEI. The CDR3 has 15 residues. The trim removed 5 bases at V and 5 bases at J, leaving 8 bases unmatched. The CDR3 DNA is TGTGCCAGCAGTCCTCGGGTAGCGGGGCACAATGAGCAGTTCTTC. It codes for CASSPRVAGHNEQFF.

The rearrangement links TRBV19 to TRBJ2-3; 7 bases agree with TRBD2. Germline CDR1 reads LNHDA; CDR2 reads SQIVND (reference sequence). This CDR3 region has 16 residues. V was pared by 5 bases and J by 4 bases, with 12 bases of the junction left unmatched. In nucleotides, the CDR3 is TGTGCCAGTAGTCTGCGGGCGGCGGGGGTGGCAGATACGCAGTATTTT. Amino acid sequence: CASSLRAAGVADTQYF.

V is TRBV4-2 and J is TRBJ2-5; 7 bases agree with TRBD2. V was pared by 1 base and J by 4 bases, with 9 bases of the junction left unmatched. The CDR3 totals 16 residues. Germline V gene lookup returns CDR1 LGHNA and CDR2 YNFKEQ. CDR3 sequence reads: CASSQVGDGGGETQYF. The DNA of the CDR3 is TGTGCCAGCAGCCAAGTCGGGGACGGCGGGGGAGAGACCCAGTACTTC.

The rearrangement uses TRBV18 and TRBJ2-2; no clear D gene. Germline loops: CDR1 KGHSH, CDR2 LQKENI. The CDR3 is 17 residues long. Between the trimmed V and J ends, which lost 0 bases and 0 bases, there was a span of 11 bases. The CDR3 loop is CASSPPNSYANTGELFF. CDR3 DNA: TGTGCCAGCTCACCACCGAATAGTTACGCGAACACCGGGGAGCTGTTTTTT.

The rearrangement links TRBV11-2 to TRBJ2-1; perhaps TRBD1 as D (6 bases). V lost 5 bases to trimming and J lost 15 bases, with 23 bases between them. This CDR3 has 14 amino acids. Looked up from germline, CDR1 is SGHAT and CDR2 is FQNNGV. CDR3 region: CASSTVGVTGLLFF. The CDR3 nucleotides are TGTGCCAGCAGCACAGTGGGGGTTACAGGGCTTTTGTTCTTC.

This chain links TRBV10-3 with TRBJ2-7, with a tentative D call TRBD2 (6 bases). V shed 11 bases and J shed 4 bases, with 21 bases lying between them. Per the germline V gene, CDR1 is ENHRY and CDR2 is SYGVKD. The CDR3 has 14 amino acids. The CDR3 nucleotides read TGTGCCGTGTTGGGGGGAACGGCTCCTTACGAGCAGTACTTC. This translates into CAVLGGTAPYEQYF.